The present T cell receptor (beta chain) was sequenced within a study of T-cell memory formation after mild COVID-19. 5'RACE primed from the constant segment yielded TCR alpha and TCR beta cDNA libraries bearing sample barcodes and UMIs. From the 5' RACE reads, TCRdb called clonotypes with MiXCR, one entry per CDR3 protein. This repertoire shows 120,000 or so distinct CDR3 sequences, approximately 5.9% found once; its top ten account for 2% to 2.5%. Notes on this clonotype: Its antigen is unidentified.

The CDR3 is 12 amino acids. Germline CDR1 KGHDR, CDR2 SFDVKD. The V gene lost 5 bases and the J gene lost 1 base, with 5 bases spanning the gap. General observations from the study: Among contracting clones, CD4+ were mainly CM/EM and CD8+ enriched in EMRA. Clones that contracted from day 15 to 85 had balanced CD4/CD8; later expanders were CD4+ biased.

Sequencing used PBMCs or a T cell subset sorted from them (not recorded which). This sequence originates from an adult woman who had mild COVID-19 (a few samples of this study predate the infection). Cell type and time point are not known. The chain couples TRBV24-1 to TRBJ2-7; no clear D gene. The CDR3 reads CATSGGSYEQYF. The CDR3 nucleotides read TGTGCCACCAGTGGTGGGTCCTACGAGCAGTACTTC.